Below, 23 T cell receptor beta chains from the same sample are listed, as sequenced in a study of spatial heterogeneity in lung cancer. Time point noted: sample taken at primary tumor resection. Study-level results: Tumor mutation count correlated with how many alpha and beta TCRs expanded intratumorally.

TCRdb recomputed calls from the 5' RACE reads with MiXCR, one row per CDR3 protein. The repertoire holds about 27,000 distinct CDR3 sequences, with roughly 7.1% as singletons. These receptors have no known antigen. The starting material was lung tumor tissue, obtained at surgery. All receptors derive from a male donor with early-stage non-small cell lung cancer.

Details on this clonotype: This clone may be a read error of a much larger clone one base away. The chain has TRBV4-1 and TRBJ2-1; weak D call: TRBD1 (6 bases). This CDR3 spans 20 amino acids. Per germline, CDR1 MGHRA and CDR2 YSYEKL. The CDR3 sequence: CTSSQEVPRGGHGTYNEQFF. CDR3 nucleotide sequence: TGCACCAGCAGCCAAGAAGTACCCAGGGGCGGTCATGGAACCTACAATGAGCAGTTCTTC.

Comments on this clonotype: With a much larger clone just one base away, this may be a read error. The J gene is TRBJ1-4, the V gene TRBV6-5; D remains ambiguous. V was cut by 2 bases and J by 6 bases, with 7 bases left in between. Germline CDR1 MNHEY, CDR2 SVGAGI. CDR3 length: 13 amino acids. As DNA, the CDR3 is TGTGCCAGCAGTTACAGATTTTATGAAAAACTGTTTTTT. It is translated as CASSYRFYEKLFF.

This clonotype appeared many times. The V and J genes are TRBV28 and TRBJ2-3; 7 nucleotides agree with TRBD1. Losses at the gene ends were 3 bases for V and 0 bases for J; bases not matched to a gene: 3. The CDR3 consists of 15 residues. Germline V gene sequence: CDR1 MDHEN, CDR2 SYDVKM. CDR3 amino acids: CASSLETGSTDTQYF. CDR3 nucleotide sequence: TGTGCCAGCAGTTTGGAGACAGGGAGCACAGATACGCAGTATTTT.

This clonotype was detected only a few times. The genes are TRBV28 and TRBJ1-5; the match to TRBD1 covers 7 bases. Germline-derived CDR1 and CDR2 are MDHEN and SYDVKM. This CDR3 spans 13 amino acids. The junction had 6 bases not matched to a gene; V was cut back by 6 bases and J by 7 bases. CDR3 DNA: TGTGCCAGCAGAGAGGGGGCTGGGCAGCCCCAGCATTTT. As protein: CASREGAGQPQHF.

In this sample, this clonotype turned up many times. The chain uses TRBV2 and TRBJ2-1; TRBD2 aligns across 9 bases. V trimming: 8 bases; J trimming: 7 bases; junction bases outside the gene matches: 15. Germline V gene sequence: CDR1 SNHLY, CDR2 FYNNEI. The CDR3 sequence is 16 residues long. The CDR3 sequence: CASVPSDPAGGNEQFF. CDR3 sequence (DNA): TGTGCCAGCGTCCCTTCGGACCCGGCGGGGGGGAATGAGCAGTTCTTC.

This clonotype was observed a handful of times. V usage is TRBV20-1 and J usage is TRBJ2-3, with TRBD1 identical over 9 bases. Germline lookup yields CDR1 DFQATT and CDR2 SNEGSKA (reference sequence). This CDR3 has 15 residues. V shed 3 bases, J shed 1 base, and the junction held 5 bases outside the gene matches. The CDR3 DNA reads as TGCAGTGCTAGTTCCCGGACAGGGGGCACAGATACGCAGTATTTT. Amino acids: CSASSRTGGTDTQYF.

This clonotype has a handful of counts. The J gene is TRBJ2-3, the V gene TRBV5-6; 9 positions match TRBD2. Trimming removed 4 bases from V and 2 bases from J; junction bases left unmatched: 5. This CDR3 region has 15 residues. Germline V gene data show CDR1 as SGHDT and CDR2 as YYEEEE. CDR3 loop: CASSELAGDTDTQYF. CDR3 nucleotide sequence: TGTGCCAGCAGCGAACTAGCGGGCGACACAGATACGCAGTATTTT.

The V call is TRBV29-1, the J call TRBJ2-1, with 7 bases aligning to TRBD1. Per the germline V gene, CDR1 is SQVTM and CDR2 is ANQGSEA. The CDR3 length is 14 residues. V lost 6 bases to trimming and J lost 8 bases; unmatched junction nucleotides: 13. The CDR3 sequence is CSVTDRLGGYEQFF. As DNA, the CDR3 is TGCAGCGTGACGGACCGGCTAGGGGGCTATGAGCAGTTCTTC.

This clonotype is medium-sized. CDR3 residues: CASSLTWSSYNSPLHF. CDR3 sequence (DNA): TGTGCCAGCAGCTTAACGTGGAGCTCCTATAATTCACCCCTCCACTTT. The chain is built from TRBV7-2 and TRBJ1-6; D is undetermined. From germline, CDR1 is SGHTA and CDR2 FQGNSA. V dropped 2 bases and J dropped 0 bases, with 8 bases sitting between them. CDR3 length: 16 residues.

This clonotype was detected a few times. This chain uses TRBV9 with TRBJ2-5; 10 bases are shared with TRBD2. The germline gives CDR1 SGDLS, CDR2 YYNGEE. This CDR3 has 18 amino acids. V shed 0 bases, J shed 5 bases, and the junction held 13 bases outside the gene matches. CDR3 sequence: CASSVAGSSGGALETQYF. The CDR3 DNA sequence: TGTGCCAGCAGCGTAGCTGGGAGCAGCGGGGGGGCCTTGGAGACCCAGTACTTC.

This clonotype appeared a few times. The chain combines TRBV29-1 with TRBJ2-2, with no clear D. V lost 8 bases, J lost 4 bases, and 14 bases lay in between. This CDR3 is 13 amino acids long. Germline CDR1 and CDR2: SQVTM and ANQGSEA. The CDR3 spells CSILPGSTGELFF. DNA for the CDR3: TGCAGCATCCTCCCAGGCAGCACCGGGGAGCTGTTTTTT.

Of note for this clonotype: One junction end disagrees with the germline gene, perhaps due to a read error. V is TRBV4-3 and J is TRBJ1-2, with D unresolved. The germline CDR1 and CDR2 sequences are LGHNA and YSLEER. The CDR3 has 17 amino acids. CDR3 sequence reads: CASSQDPPVGGIDGYAF. In nucleotides, the CDR3 is TGCGCCAGCAGCCAAGACCCGCCTGTGGGCGGGATCGATGGCTACGCCTTC.

The J gene is TRBJ1-2, the V gene TRBV13; 7 bases fit TRBD1. With V trimmed by 6 bases and J by 6 bases, 13 bases remained unmatched. This CDR3 has 15 residues. In germline, CDR1 is PRHDT, CDR2 FYEKMQ (reference sequence). This CDR3 reads CASRYSRGQFDGYTF. Written as DNA, the CDR3 is TGTGCCAGCAGATACTCTAGGGGGCAGTTTGATGGCTACACCTTC.

This clonotype came up many times. CDR3: CSARARAQIDTQYF. The CDR3 DNA reads TGCAGTGCTAGAGCCAGGGCGCAGATAGATACGCAGTATTTT. The chain uses TRBV20-1 and TRBJ2-3, with a tentative D call TRBD1 (5 bases). The V gene's germline CDR1 is DFQATT and CDR2 SNEGSKA (reference sequence). Trimming left V 1 base short and J 5 bases short, with 13 bases between. There are 14 residues in the CDR3.

This clonotype was seen repeatedly, ten times or more. The rearrangement uses TRBV25-1 and TRBJ2-3, with TRBD1 matching 8 bases. CDR3 length: 13 amino acids. Germline V CDR1 and CDR2: MGHDK, SYGVNS. V trimming: 10 bases; J trimming: 4 bases; junction bases outside the gene matches: 7. CDR3 amino acids: CATLQGVSDTQYF. The CDR3 coding sequence is TGTGCCACCTTACAGGGGGTTTCAGATACGCAGTATTTT.

This clonotype was seen more than once but under ten times. CDR3 residues: CASSLTAQETQYF. CDR3 coding DNA: TGTGCCAGCAGCTTAACAGCCCAAGAGACCCAGTACTTC. The chain carries TRBV11-2 and TRBJ2-5; D is unresolved. Per the germline V gene, CDR1 is SGHAT and CDR2 is FQNNGV. The CDR3 extends over 13 amino acids. V gave up 2 bases and J gave up 1 base, with 5 bases separating them.

The J gene is TRBJ2-7, the V gene TRBV7-2; D possibly corresponds to TRBD1 (5 bases). Germline-derived CDR1 and CDR2 are SGHTA and FQGNSA. CDR3 length: 13 residues. The V and J ends lost 4 bases and 3 bases respectively, with 10 bases between them. CDR3 in DNA: TGTGCCAGCAGCTACAGAGACAGCTACGAGCAGTACTTC. Protein product: CASSYRDSYEQYF.

This clonotype came up many times. This chain connects TRBV4-2 to TRBJ1-4, with 7 bases matching TRBD1. The germline V gene has CDR1 LGHNA and CDR2 YNFKEQ. The CDR3 runs 13 residues. The junction had 3 bases not matched to a gene; V was cut back by 3 bases and J by 8 bases. For the CDR3, the DNA is TGTGCCAGCAGCCAGGGGACAGACGAAAAACTGTTTTTT. As protein: CASSQGTDEKLFF.

This clonotype was found a few times. V and J are TRBV15 and TRBJ2-1, with 9 bases fitting TRBD2. This CDR3 is 15 amino acids long. J gave up 2 bases and V 5 bases, and 4 bases lay outside the gene matches. The germline V gene encodes CDR1 LNHNV and CDR2 YYDKDF (reference sequence). In DNA, the CDR3 is TGTGCCACCAGCGGACCTAGCGGGGCCTACAATGAGCAGTTCTTC. It is translated as CATSGPSGAYNEQFF.

This clonotype has at least ten counts. This chain joins TRBV7-9 and TRBJ2-6; no reliable D call. Germline CDR1 is SEHNR and CDR2 is FQNEAQ (reference sequence). This CDR3 has 16 residues. V lost 7 bases to trimming and J lost 0 bases, with 13 bases between them. In nucleotides, the CDR3 is TGTGCCAGCATTCGGAGCGAGTACTCTGGGGCCAACGTCCTGACTTTC. This codes for CASIRSEYSGANVLTF. Full variable domain (remainder filled in from reference TRBV7-9 and TRBJ2-6): DTGVSQNPRHKITKRGQNVTFRCDPISEHNRLYWYRQTLGQGPEFLTYFQNEAQLEKSRLLSDRFSAERPKGSFSTLEIQRTEQGDSAMYLCASIRSEYSGANVLTFGAGSRLTVL.

This clonotype was counted only a few times. V gene TRBV20-1 combines with J gene TRBJ2-3; D may be TRBD1 or TRBD2 (5 bases each). Germline CDR1 reads DFQATT; CDR2 reads SNEGSKA (reference sequence). This CDR3 region has 16 residues. V gave up 4 bases and J gave up 0 bases, with 17 bases separating them. The CDR3 region is CSAILPQGASTDTQYF. The CDR3 region has the DNA TGCAGTGCTATATTGCCCCAGGGAGCTAGCACAGATACGCAGTATTTT.

This clonotype was seen ten or more times. This rearrangement joins TRBV18 to TRBJ1-5; D not resolved. Trimming cost V 6 bases and J 1 base, with 7 bases left between them. CDR1 and CDR2 from the germline V gene are KGHSH and LQKENI. The CDR3 totals 13 residues. CDR3 in DNA: TGTGCCAGCTCCCCGAACAGCAATCAGCCCCAGCATTTT. As protein: CASSPNSNQPQHF.

The table lists this clonotype with many counts. The V gene is TRBV11-2, the J gene TRBJ1-1, with D uncertain. This CDR3 is 13 amino acids long. Per the germline V gene, CDR1 is SGHAT and CDR2 is FQNNGV. V lost 0 bases, J lost 9 bases, and 11 bases lay in between. This CDR3 is CASSLEKWDKAFF. DNA of the CDR3: TGTGCCAGCAGCTTAGAAAAATGGGATAAAGCTTTCTTT. Full variable domain (outside the CDR3, taken from reference TRBV11-2 and TRBJ1-1): EAGVAQSPRYKIIEKRQSVAFWCNPISGHATLYWYQQILGQGPKLLIQFQNNGVVDDSQLPKDRFSAERLKGVDSTLKIQPAKLEDSAVYLCASSLEKWDKAFFGQGTRLTVV.